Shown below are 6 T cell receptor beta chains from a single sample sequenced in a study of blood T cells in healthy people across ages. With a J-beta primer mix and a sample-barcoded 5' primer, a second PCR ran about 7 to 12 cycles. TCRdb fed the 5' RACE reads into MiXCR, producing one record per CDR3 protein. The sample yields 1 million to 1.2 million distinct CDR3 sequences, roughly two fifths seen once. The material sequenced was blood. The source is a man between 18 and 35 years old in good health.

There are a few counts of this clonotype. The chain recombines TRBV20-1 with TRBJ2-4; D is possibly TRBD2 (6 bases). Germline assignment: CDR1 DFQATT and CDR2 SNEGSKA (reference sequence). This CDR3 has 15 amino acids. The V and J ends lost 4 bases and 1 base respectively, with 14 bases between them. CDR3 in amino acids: CSANSGESAKNIQYF. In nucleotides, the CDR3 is TGCAGTGCTAATTCGGGGGAGTCGGCCAAAAACATTCAGTACTTC.

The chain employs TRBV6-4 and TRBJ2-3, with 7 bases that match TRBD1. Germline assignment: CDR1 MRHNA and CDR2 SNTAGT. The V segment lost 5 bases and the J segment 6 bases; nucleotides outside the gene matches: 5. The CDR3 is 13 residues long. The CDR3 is CASSRARGDTQYF. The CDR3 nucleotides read TGTGCCAGCAGTAGAGCCAGGGGGGATACGCAGTATTTT.

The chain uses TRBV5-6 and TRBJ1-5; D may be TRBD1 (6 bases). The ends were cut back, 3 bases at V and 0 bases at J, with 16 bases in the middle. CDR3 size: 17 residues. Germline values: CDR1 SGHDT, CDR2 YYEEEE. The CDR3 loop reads CASSSGGARSSNQPQHF. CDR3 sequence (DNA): TGTGCCAGCAGCTCGGGGGGGGCCAGATCTAGCAATCAGCCCCAGCATTTT.

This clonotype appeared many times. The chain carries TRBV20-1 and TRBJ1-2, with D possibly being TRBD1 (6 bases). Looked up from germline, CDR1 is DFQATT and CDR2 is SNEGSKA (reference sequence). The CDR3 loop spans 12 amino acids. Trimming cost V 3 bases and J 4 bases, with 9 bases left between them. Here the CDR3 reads CSARPDSYGYTF. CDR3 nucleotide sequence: TGCAGTGCTAGGCCGGACAGCTATGGCTACACCTTC.

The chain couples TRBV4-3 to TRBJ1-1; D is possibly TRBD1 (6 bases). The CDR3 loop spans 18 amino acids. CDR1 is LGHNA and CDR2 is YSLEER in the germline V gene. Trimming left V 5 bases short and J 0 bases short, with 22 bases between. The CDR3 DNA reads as TGCGCCAGCAGCTTAAGCACCGGGGGCGAGGGGTTGAACACTGAAGCTTTCTTT. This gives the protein CASSLSTGGEGLNTEAFF.

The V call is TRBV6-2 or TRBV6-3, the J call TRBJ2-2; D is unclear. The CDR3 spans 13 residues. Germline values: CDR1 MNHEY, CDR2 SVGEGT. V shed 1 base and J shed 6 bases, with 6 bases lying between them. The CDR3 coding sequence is TGTGCCAGCAGTTACTTGGAGTCCGGGGAGCTGTTTTTT. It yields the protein CASSYLESGELFF.